A selection of T cell receptor beta chains follows, all from one sample in a study of T cell responses to AZD1222 COVID-19 vaccine. Method: immunoSEQ multiplex PCR; TCRdb's copy keeps in-frame clones and lacks some. The repertoire holds some 200,000 clones, roughly 90% seen once, with roughly 0.99% in the top ten. Here the sequenced sample was peripheral blood, taken on day 0 of AZD1222 vaccination. The receptors stem from an adult in good health. Each CDR3 is given with its conserved first and last residue. The order of the fields is CDR3 protein, CDR3 DNA, clone size, J gene, D gene, V gene. A D gene is named only where the DNA matches it firmly. A clone size is listed for some rows: how often the clone was seen (once, few, many), or a class if it is expanded.

CASRLAENLKQFF,TGTGCCAGCCGACTAGCGGAGAACCTGAAGCAGTTCTTC,NA,TRBJ2-1,TRBD2,TRBV2
CASSSRPYNEQFF,TGTGCCAGCAGCAGCCGGCCCTACAATGAGCAGTTCTTC,NA,TRBJ2-1,NA,TRBV7-2
CASSDGEAFF,TGTGCCAGCAGTGACGGTGAAGCTTTCTTT,NA,TRBJ1-1,NA,TRBV6-2/TRBV6-3
CASSGRQGNEQFF,TGTGCCAGCAGCGGGCGACAGGGGAATGAGCAGTTCTTC,NA,TRBJ2-1,TRBD1,TRBV7-9
CASSPSGGYYNEQFF,TGTGCCAGCAGCCCGTCGGGGGGTTATTACAATGAGCAGTTCTTC,once,TRBJ2-1,TRBD2,TRBV6-5
CASRPADRLAYEQYF,TGTGCCAGCAGACCTGCGGACAGGCTAGCCTACGAGCAGTACTTC,NA,TRBJ2-7,TRBD1,TRBV28
CATSDATTGAPEKLFF,TGTGCCACCAGTGACGCGACAACAGGAGCTCCTGAAAAACTGTTTTTT,NA,TRBJ1-4,NA,TRBV24-1
CASSQDRSLEAFF,TGCGCCAGCAGCCAAGATCGTAGCCTTGAAGCTTTCTTT,NA,TRBJ1-1,NA,TRBV4-1
CASSLSAESYGYTF,TGCGCCAGCAGCTTGTCGGCGGAGAGCTATGGCTACACCTTC,NA,TRBJ1-2,NA,TRBV5-1
CASSYPGTSGRRDTGELFF,TGCGCCAGCAGCTACCCCGGGACTAGCGGGAGGAGGGACACCGGGGAGCTGTTTTTT,NA,TRBJ2-2,TRBD2,TRBV4-1
CASSLYTQPKGYTF,TGTGCCAGCAGCTTGTATACCCAGCCAAAGGGCTACACCTTC,NA,TRBJ1-2,NA,TRBV5-6
CASSLERGQDGYTF,TGTGCCAGCAGTTTAGAAAGGGGGCAGGATGGCTACACCTTC,NA,TRBJ1-2,TRBD1,TRBV27
CASWSGSYEQYF,TGTGCCAGCTGGTCCGGCTCCTACGAGCAGTACTTC,NA,TRBJ2-7,NA,TRBV27
CASSPSGGGTNEQFF,TGCGCCAGCAGCCCCTCCGGAGGGGGCACCAATGAGCAGTTCTTC,NA,TRBJ2-1,NA,TRBV5-1
CASSQEAANNYGYTF,TGCGCCAGCAGCCAAGAAGCAGCGAATAACTATGGCTACACCTTC,NA,TRBJ1-2,NA,TRBV4-3
CASSPNPGLPTGDGYTF,TGTGCCAGCTCACCCAATCCCGGCCTCCCGACAGGGGATGGCTACACCTTC,NA,TRBJ1-2,TRBD1,TRBV18
CASSETGGSAGELFF,TGTGCCAGCAGCGAGACGGGAGGTTCTGCCGGGGAGCTGTTTTTT,NA,TRBJ2-2,TRBD2,TRBV5-8
CASSKGDFSSTDTQYF,TGTGCCAGCAGCAAAGGGGACTTTTCTAGCACAGATACGCAGTATTTT,NA,TRBJ2-3,NA,TRBV21-1
CASSGDGTRLNTGELFF,TGTGCCAGCAGCGGGGACGGGACGCGCCTGAACACCGGGGAGCTGTTTTTT,NA,TRBJ2-2,NA,TRBV9
CASSDRAKNIQYF,TGCGCCAGCAGCGACAGGGCCAAAAACATTCAGTACTTC,few,TRBJ2-4,NA,TRBV10-1
CASSPKEGSPGNTIYF,TGCGCCAGCAGCCCAAAAGAGGGGTCGCCTGGAAACACCATATATTTT,NA,TRBJ1-3,NA,TRBV4-3
CASSRSTGPQETQYF,TGTGCCAGCAGTAGGTCGACAGGTCCCCAAGAGACCCAGTACTTC,NA,TRBJ2-5,NA,TRBV6-5
CASSQTGHYGYTF,TGTGCCAGCAGCCAGACAGGGCACTATGGCTACACCTTC,once,TRBJ1-2,TRBD1,TRBV6-5
CASSPTMESYEQYF,TGTGCCAGCAGTCCAACCATGGAATCCTACGAGCAGTACTTC,NA,TRBJ2-7,NA,TRBV6-5
CASSPVGGLVNTEAFF,TGTGCCAGCAGCCCAGTGGGGGGATTAGTGAACACTGAAGCTTTCTTT,NA,TRBJ1-1,NA,TRBV5-6
CASSQSLSSYEQYF,TGCGCCAGCAGCCAGTCCCTTAGCTCCTACGAGCAGTACTTC,NA,TRBJ2-7,NA,TRBV4-3
CASGLVPSGGGKLFF,TGTGCTAGTGGTTTGGTACCATCGGGGGGAGGAAAACTGTTTTTT,NA,TRBJ1-4,NA,TRBV12-5
CASSARDVSYEQYF,TGTGCCAGCTCGGCGAGGGACGTCTCCTACGAGCAGTACTTC,few,TRBJ2-7,NA,TRBV18
CASGLERGPNQPQHF,TGTGCTAGTGGTTTGGAAAGGGGTCCCAATCAGCCCCAGCATTTT,NA,TRBJ1-5,NA,TRBV12-5
CASSGLAGRGFF,TGTGCCAGCAGCGGACTAGCGGGACGTGGGTTCTTC,NA,TRBJ2-1,TRBD2,TRBV3-1/TRBV3-2
CASSRVGFPDEKLFF,TGTGCCAGCAGTAGGGTGGGGTTTCCGGATGAAAAACTGTTTTTT,NA,TRBJ1-4,NA,TRBV27
CASSDRWDEQYF,TGTGCCAGCAGTGATCGTTGGGACGAGCAGTACTTC,NA,TRBJ2-7,NA,TRBV25-1
CASSAYRDSPYEQYF,TGTGCCAGTAGTGCATACCGGGACAGCCCCTACGAGCAGTACTTC,NA,TRBJ2-7,TRBD1,TRBV19
CASGRSSMGDYGYTF,TGTGCCAGCGGACGTTCTTCGATGGGGGACTATGGCTACACCTTC,NA,TRBJ1-2,NA,TRBV7-2
CASSRGTPGLSNSPLHF,TGTGCCAGCAGCCGAGGGACCCCCGGGCTCTCGAATTCACCCCTCCACTTT,NA,TRBJ1-6,NA,TRBV3-1/TRBV3-2
CASSLRKGPNEKLFF,TGTGCCAGCAGCTTACGAAAGGGTCCTAATGAAAAACTGTTTTTT,NA,TRBJ1-4,NA,TRBV13
CASSLDSLIPTDTQYF,TGTGCCAGCAGCCTGGACAGTCTGATCCCCACAGATACGCAGTATTTT,NA,TRBJ2-3,NA,TRBV5-4
CASSNPGQGPPGYTF,TGTGCCAGCAGTAATCCGGGACAGGGGCCCCCGGGCTACACCTTC,NA,TRBJ1-2,TRBD1,TRBV7-8
CASTQTGENTEAFF,TGTGCCAGTACCCAGACAGGCGAGAACACTGAAGCTTTCTTT,NA,TRBJ1-1,NA,TRBV19
CASSPDRIRDEQYF,TGTGCCAGTAGTCCAGACAGGATCCGGGACGAGCAGTACTTC,NA,TRBJ2-7,NA,TRBV19